The clone carrying this T cell receptor (beta chain) was found a few times. This specimen comes from a study of blood T cell repertoires in COVID-19. The overall study: The origin of the acute and convalescent COVID-19 samples was the United States, Italy and Spain. From T cells, B-cell-depleted T cells, or PBMCs came the material, which was cDNA or gDNA.

The authors' processing: Amplification of reference gene primers provided the estimated nucleated cell counts. The table came from immunoSEQ multiplex PCR; TCRdb's copy has only in-frame clones and leaves some out. V, J and clone size are taken as reported in that table, and D and trimming were inferred from the DNA itself. The sample has roughly 60,000 clones, approximately 85% seen once. CDR1 is LGHNA, CDR2 YNFKEQ, per germline. CDR3 length equals 16 residues. J gave up 5 bases and V 1 base, and 7 bases lay outside the gene matches. V and J are TRBV4-2 and TRBJ2-7, with TRBD1 identical over 11 bases. The sample consisted of peripheral blood. This TCR was sampled from a human donor in a cohort sampled during active COVID-19. The CDR3 nucleotides are TGTGCCAGCAGCCAAGGAATAGGACAGGGGGCCCACGAGCAGTACTTC. This sequence encodes CASSQGIGQGAHEQYF.